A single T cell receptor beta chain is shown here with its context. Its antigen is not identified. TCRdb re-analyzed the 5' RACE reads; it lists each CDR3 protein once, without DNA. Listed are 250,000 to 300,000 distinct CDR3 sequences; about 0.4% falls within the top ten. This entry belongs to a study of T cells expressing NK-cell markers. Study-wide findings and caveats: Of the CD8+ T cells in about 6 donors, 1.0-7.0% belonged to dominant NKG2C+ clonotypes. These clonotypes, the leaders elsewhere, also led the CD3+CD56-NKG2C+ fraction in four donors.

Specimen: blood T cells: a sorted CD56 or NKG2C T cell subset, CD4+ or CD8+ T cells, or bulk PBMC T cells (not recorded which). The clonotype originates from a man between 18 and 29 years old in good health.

CDR3 region: CASSLGQGGYSPLHF. This rearrangement joins TRBV12-3 or TRBV12-4 to TRBJ1-6; there is no DNA to check the TCRdb D call of TRBD1. There are 15 residues in the CDR3.